A single sample is the source of the 31 T cell receptor beta chains below, sequenced in a study of CD8+ T cells in alopecia areata. It was cDNA, reverse transcribed from extracted RNA, that served as the sequencing template. Only in-frame clones appear in the TCRdb table, and some are missing; sequencing was by immunoSEQ multiplex PCR. This sample has some 200,000 clones, with about 40% found just once. Treatment reported: oral pan-JAK inhibitor, 5-10 mg twice daily. The sequenced sample was CD4+ T cells sorted from blood, obtained at approximately week 36, from a patient treated with tofacitinib. These receptors came from a human donor with alopecia areata.

In its sample, this clone was seen a few times. This same CDR3 is encoded by further DNA sequences in the sample. V and J are TRBV10-2 and TRBJ2-5, with D possibly TRBD1 on 6 matching bases. Germline loops: CDR1 WSHSY, CDR2 SAAADI. This CDR3 is built from 14 residues. The V gene lost 2 bases and the J gene lost 2 bases, with 9 bases spanning the gap. CDR3 residues: CASSEPGQQETQYF. The CDR3 bases are TGCGCCAGCAGTGAGCCAGGACAGCAAGAGACCCAGTACTTC.

V and J are TRBV7-3 and TRBJ2-5; D is possibly TRBD2 (6 bases). This CDR3 contains 13 residues. Germline values: CDR1 SGHTA, CDR2 FQGTGA. V was shortened by 0 bases and J by 9 bases, with 11 bases between the two germline ends. The CDR3 reads CASSLTGGGSQYF. DNA of the CDR3: TGTGCCAGCAGCTTAACTGGGGGAGGTTCCCAGTACTTC.

By sample fraction, this clone is medium-sized. The rearrangement uses TRBV9 and TRBJ2-3; D is ambiguous. Germline V gene sequence: CDR1 SGDLS, CDR2 YYNGEE. Deletions cut 3 bases from V and 2 bases from J, with 13 bases between. CDR3 length: 15 amino acids. CDR3 loop: CASSARPYITDTQYF. The CDR3 region has the DNA TGTGCCAGCAGCGCCCGACCCTACATCACAGATACGCAGTATTTT.

J is TRBJ2-7 and V is TRBV29-1; D uncertain. The CDR3 contains 13 residues. Trimming removed 4 bases at V and 6 bases at J, with 16 bases between. Germline V gene sequence: CDR1 SQVTM, CDR2 ANQGSEA. Here the CDR3 reads CSVVGNSVREQYF. The CDR3, as DNA: TGCAGCGTTGTCGGCAACAGCGTCCGCGAGCAGTACTTC.

The chain uses TRBV30 and TRBJ2-6; D is ambiguous. V lost 0 bases, J lost 0 bases, and 6 bases lay in between. The CDR3 is 15 amino acids. The germline V gene encodes CDR1 GTSNPN and CDR2 SVGIG (reference sequence). The DNA of the CDR3 is TGTGCCTGGAGTGTACGCCTCTCTGGGGCCAACGTCCTGACTTTC. Its protein is CAWSVRLSGANVLTF.

This clone came up a few times. This chain links TRBV19 with TRBJ2-1, with a weak D call TRBD2 (5 bases). The V end was cut by 7 bases, the J end by 4 bases, with 14 bases between. The length of the CDR3 is 14 residues. CDR1 is LNHDA, CDR2 SQIVND, per germline (reference sequence). In DNA form, the CDR3 reads TGTGCCAGTAAAGGGAGCCCCTTATACAATGAGCAGTTCTTC. This encodes CASKGSPLYNEQFF. The variable domain in full, with the rest retrieved from reference TRBV19 and TRBJ2-1, is DGGITQSPKYLFRKEGQNVTLSCEQNLNHDAMYWYRQDPGQGLRLIYYSQIVNDFQKGDIAEGYSVSREKKESFPLTVTSAQKNPTAFYLCASKGSPLYNEQFFGPGTRLTVL.

V and J are TRBV29-1 and TRBJ1-1; D is possibly TRBD1 (5 bases). The V gene's germline CDR1 is SQVTM and CDR2 ANQGSEA. The CDR3 is 16 amino acids. Trimming took 0 bases from V and 0 from J, leaving 14 bases between them. The chain's CDR3 is CSVEDRAGLMNTEAFF. The CDR3 nucleotides are TGCAGCGTTGAAGATCGGGCGGGGCTTATGAACACTGAAGCTTTCTTT.

The chain couples TRBV5-4 to TRBJ1-2; the D gene is possibly TRBD1 (6 bases). The CDR3 has 13 amino acids. V gave up 3 bases and J gave up 1 base, with 7 bases separating them. The germline CDR1 and CDR2 sequences are SGHNT and YYREEE (reference sequence). The CDR3 is CASSSGVNYGYTF. In DNA form, the CDR3 reads TGTGCCAGCAGCTCAGGGGTTAACTATGGCTACACCTTC.

This clone has only a few counts. This chain joins TRBV6-5 and TRBJ2-2; D might be TRBD1 or TRBD2, each matching 5 bases. The V gene's germline CDR1 is MNHEY and CDR2 SVGAGI. Trimming pared 4 bases from V and 10 bases from J, leaving 13 bases between. The CDR3 consists of 13 residues. CDR3 in DNA: TGTGCCAGCAGTTCTTCCGGGACCCAGGAGCTGTTTTTT. Protein: CASSSSGTQELFF.

The chain is built from TRBV10-2 and TRBJ1-2, with D perhaps matching TRBD1 (5 bases). The CDR3 contains 14 residues. The V gene lost 5 bases and the J gene lost 8 bases, with 18 bases spanning the gap. Looked up from germline, CDR1 is WSHSY and CDR2 is SAAADI. CDR3 amino acids: CASSSQGIGEGYTF. DNA for the CDR3: TGCGCCAGCAGTTCGCAGGGAATCGGCGAAGGCTACACCTTC.

This clone was found a few times. In nucleotides, the CDR3 is TGCAGCGTTGTCGCCTCCAGGGGAAACATTCAGTACTTC. It specifies CSVVASRGNIQYF. The rearrangement joins TRBV29-1 to TRBJ2-4, with a weak D call TRBD1 (6 bases). Germline V gene sequence: CDR1 SQVTM, CDR2 ANQGSEA. Trimming left V 4 bases short and J 6 bases short, with 13 bases between. The CDR3 has 13 amino acids.

This clone was found a few times. The V call is TRBV9, the J call TRBJ2-3; maybe TRBD1 (6 bases). V was clipped by 3 bases and J by 6 bases, with 11 bases between them. This CDR3 is 13 amino acids long. Per the germline V gene, CDR1 is SGDLS and CDR2 is YYNGEE. The CDR3 region has the DNA TGTGCCAGCAGCGCCAGACAGGCGGATACGCAGTATTTT. The encoded protein is CASSARQADTQYF.

The chain joins TRBV6-1 to TRBJ2-7; D is unclear. The CDR3 is made up of 12 amino acids. Trimming took off 7 bases at V and 4 bases at J, with 11 bases between the two ends. CDR1 and CDR2 (germline): MNHNS, SASEGT. CDR3 coding DNA: TGTGCCAGCACCGTTACGGTTTACGAGCAGTACTTC. It encodes CASTVTVYEQYF.

V is TRBV30 and J is TRBJ1-1; 7 positions match TRBD1. After removal of 4 bases from V and 4 bases from J, the junction contained 9 bases not matched to a gene. This CDR3 has 14 amino acids. CDR1 and CDR2 from the germline V gene are GTSNPN and SVGIG (reference sequence). CDR3 sequence (DNA): TGTGCCTGGAATGCGGGCTCAGGGGGCACTGAAGCTTTCTTT. It encodes CAWNAGSGGTEAFF.

This chain connects TRBV27 to TRBJ1-1, with TRBD1 matching over 8 bases. V trimming: 6 bases; J trimming: 9 bases; junction bases outside the gene matches: 12. Per the germline V gene, CDR1 is MNHEY and CDR2 is SMNVEV (reference sequence). This CDR3 comprises 14 residues. CDR3: CASRPRGRGYQAFF. CDR3 sequence (DNA): TGTGCCAGCAGACCCAGGGGGCGCGGGTATCAAGCTTTCTTT.

This clone occurred a few times. The V gene is TRBV7-2, the J gene TRBJ2-7, with 9 nucleotides matching TRBD1. Germline V gives CDR1 SGHTA, CDR2 FQGNSA. The length of the CDR3 is 15 residues. The ends lost 5 bases at V and 6 bases at J; junction bases unmatched: 11. The CDR3 DNA is TGTGCCAGCAGCCCTAGCTGGGACAGGGCTGCCGAGCAGTACTTC. Residues: CASSPSWDRAAEQYF.

DNA for the CDR3: TGCGCCAGCAGCCACGGACTGCGAGGGGGGCGCGGCACAGATACGCAGTATTTT. Translating it yields CASSHGLRGGRGTDTQYF. The rearrangement uses TRBV4-1 and TRBJ2-3; the D gene could be TRBD1 or TRBD2 (6 bases each). Germline CDR1 MGHRA, CDR2 YSYEKL. V lost 3 bases, J lost 1 base, and 20 bases lay in between. The CDR3 loop spans 18 amino acids.

Note on this clone: A single base is all that separates this from a far larger clone, so a read error is likely. Other DNA sequences in this sample translate to the same CDR3. Written as DNA, the CDR3 is TGCGCCAGCAGCCAAATGGGCGGTAACGAGCAGTACTTC. It yields the protein CASSQMGGNEQYF. This chain connects TRBV4-1 to TRBJ2-7, with D unclear. The CDR3 consists of 13 residues. V lost 2 bases and J lost 5, with 10 bases in between. CDR1 is MGHRA and CDR2 is YSYEKL in the germline V gene.

The chain combines TRBV19 with TRBJ1-2, with TRBD1 matching over 8 bases. This CDR3 has 18 amino acids. Germline V gives CDR1 LNHDA, CDR2 SQIVND (reference sequence). V lost 3 bases to trimming and J lost 4 bases; unmatched junction nucleotides: 16. As DNA, the CDR3 is TGTGCCAGTAGTATTTCAAGCCGCGCAGGGGGCCTTGGCTATGGCTACACCTTC. Translating it yields CASSISSRAGGLGYGYTF.

The sample holds a few counts of this clone. The rearrangement joins TRBV6-5 to TRBJ2-7; D call uncertain. This CDR3 is 15 amino acids long. The V and J ends lost 4 bases and 2 bases respectively, with 15 bases between them. The germline gives CDR1 MNHEY, CDR2 SVGAGI. The CDR3 protein is CASSLTPRLAYEQYF. The CDR3 DNA reads as TGTGCCAGCAGTTTGACACCCCGCCTAGCCTACGAGCAGTACTTC.

The V and J genes are TRBV25-1 and TRBJ1-2, with TRBD1 identical over 8 bases. The CDR3 spans 16 residues. Germline trimming cut 1 base from V and 4 bases from J; bases unmatched to any gene: 8. Germline loops: CDR1 MGHDK, CDR2 SYGVNS. CDR3 amino acids: CASSELSGQGLYGYTF. The CDR3 nucleotides read TGTGCCAGCAGTGAATTATCAGGACAGGGCCTCTATGGCTACACCTTC.

This clone turned up a few times. This chain connects TRBV7-8 to TRBJ1-3; TRBD1 is a possible D gene (5 bases). V gave up 5 bases and J gave up 0 bases, with 8 bases separating them. Germline V gene data show CDR1 as SGHVS and CDR2 as FQNEAQ. This CDR3 is 14 amino acids long. The CDR3 here is CASSAGISGNTIYF. The DNA of the CDR3 is TGTGCCAGCAGCGCAGGGATCTCTGGAAACACCATATATTTT.

The chain combines TRBV4-3 with TRBJ2-7, with 8 bases matching TRBD2. Germline-derived CDR1 and CDR2 are LGHNA and YSLEER. The junction had 8 bases not matched to a gene; V was cut back by 3 bases and J by 4 bases. The CDR3 length is 15 residues. In nucleotides, the CDR3 is TGCGCCAGCAGCCAGACTAGCGCCCGATTATACGAGCAGTACTTC. This translates into CASSQTSARLYEQYF.

The V call is TRBV15, the J call TRBJ1-2; 7 nucleotides line up with TRBD1. The CDR3 runs 16 residues. Germline V gene lookup returns CDR1 LNHNV and CDR2 YYDKDF (reference sequence). After removal of 0 bases from V and 5 bases from J, the junction contained 9 bases not matched to a gene. The CDR3 DNA sequence: TGTGCCACCAGCAGAGAGCTCGGGACAGCCCCTTATGGCTACACCTTC. It encodes CATSRELGTAPYGYTF.

This clone was recorded a few times. The V gene is TRBV11-1, the J gene TRBJ2-7; the match to TRBD2 covers 7 bases. Germline trimming cut 8 bases from V and 2 bases from J; bases unmatched to any gene: 6. Looked up from germline, CDR1 is SGHAT and CDR2 is FQDESV (reference sequence). The CDR3 extends over 13 amino acids. DNA for the CDR3: TGTGCCAGCGACGCGGGAGCTCCCTACGAGCAGTACTTC. As protein: CASDAGAPYEQYF.

Points on this clone: At the DNA level, this CDR3 is encoded by other sequences in the same sample as well. This sequence joins TRBV7-8 and TRBJ2-7, with D uncertain. Trimming removed 4 bases at V and 0 bases at J, with 4 bases between. Per the germline V gene, CDR1 is SGHVS and CDR2 is FQNEAQ. This CDR3 spans 12 amino acids. This CDR3 is CASSSSSYEQYF. The CDR3 nucleotides are TGTGCCAGCAGCTCCAGCTCCTACGAGCAGTACTTC.

This chain links TRBV6-6 with TRBJ2-7; 9 bases line up with TRBD1. J lost 3 bases, V lost 6 bases, and 3 bases had no gene match. Germline loops: CDR1 MNHNY, CDR2 SVGAGI (reference sequence). This CDR3 has 13 amino acids. CDR3 amino acids: CASSRGQGYEQYF. The DNA of the CDR3 is TGTGCCAGCAGCCGGGGACAGGGCTACGAGCAGTACTTC.

The V and J genes are TRBV6-5 and TRBJ2-7, with 9 bases aligning to TRBD1. Germline V gives CDR1 MNHEY, CDR2 SVGAGI. V was pared by 6 bases and J by 3 bases, with 6 bases of the junction left unmatched. The CDR3 contains 14 residues. CDR3 residues: CASRSGTGIYEQYF. The CDR3 nucleotides are TGTGCCAGCAGATCCGGGACAGGGATCTACGAGCAGTACTTC.

The rearrangement uses TRBV9 and TRBJ2-3; D is perhaps TRBD2 (6 bases). CDR1 is SGDLS, CDR2 YYNGEE, per germline. There are 13 residues in the CDR3. V was trimmed by 5 bases and J by 4 bases, leaving 11 bases between them. The CDR3 sequence: CASSGTVADTQYF. The CDR3 DNA follows: TGTGCCAGCAGTGGGACTGTCGCAGATACGCAGTATTTT. The variable domain in full, completed from reference TRBV9 and TRBJ2-3, reads DSGVTQTPKHLITATGQRVTLRCSPRSGDLSVYWYQQSLDQGLQFLIQYYNGEERAKGNILERFSAQQFPDLHSELNLSSLELGDSALYFCASSGTVADTQYFGPGTRLTVL.

This rearrangement joins TRBV27 to TRBJ1-2, with 7 nucleotides matching TRBD1. The CDR3 has 15 amino acids. Germline CDR1 and CDR2: MNHEY and SMNVEV (reference sequence). The ends lost 5 bases at V and 4 bases at J; junction bases unmatched: 10. The CDR3: CASSPTDRAGYGYTF. For the CDR3, the DNA is TGTGCCAGCAGTCCAACCGACAGGGCCGGCTATGGCTACACCTTC.

This clone was seen more than once but under ten times. In the same sample, other DNA sequences code for this CDR3. The chain combines TRBV7-3 with TRBJ1-2; D gene unclear. CDR3 size: 15 residues. Germline CDR1 reads SGHTA; CDR2 reads FQGTGA. Trimming removed 2 bases from V and 2 bases from J, with 12 bases in between. The CDR3 DNA reads as TGTGCCAGCAGCTTAGATCCGGGATCGAACTATGGCTACACCTTC. Translated, it gives CASSLDPGSNYGYTF. The whole variable domain, remainder taken from reference TRBV7-3 and TRBJ1-2, is GAGVSQTPSNKVTEKGKYVELRCDPISGHTALYWYRQSLGQGPEFLIYFQGTGAADDSGLPNDRFFAVRPEGSVSTLKIQRTERGDSAVYLCASSLDPGSNYGYTFGSGTRLTVV.